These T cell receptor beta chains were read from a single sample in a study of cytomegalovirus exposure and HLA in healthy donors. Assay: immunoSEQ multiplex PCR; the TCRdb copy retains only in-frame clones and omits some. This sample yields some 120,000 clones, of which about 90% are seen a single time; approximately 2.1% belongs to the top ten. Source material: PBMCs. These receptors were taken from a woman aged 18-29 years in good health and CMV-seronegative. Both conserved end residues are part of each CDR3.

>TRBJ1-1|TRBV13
CASTDRGNTEAFF
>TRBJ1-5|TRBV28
CASRSGTGYQPQHF
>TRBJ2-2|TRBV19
CASRRDRDTGELFF
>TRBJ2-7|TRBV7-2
CASSAGGQGVYEQYF
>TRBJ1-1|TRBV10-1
CASIPPGVERAEAFF
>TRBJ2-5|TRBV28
CASSRTGGAGTQYF
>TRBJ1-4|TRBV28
CASSSDSQRTRFF
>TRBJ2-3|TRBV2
CARRGGGSTDTQYF
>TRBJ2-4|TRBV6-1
CASIRLAGDIQYF
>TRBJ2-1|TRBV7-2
CASSPGLENEQFF
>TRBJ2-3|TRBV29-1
CSVVMGLHTDTQYF
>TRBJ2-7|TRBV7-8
CASSSTSGRSSYEQYF
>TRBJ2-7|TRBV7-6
CASSSTSGRHYEQYF
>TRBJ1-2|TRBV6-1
CASSEAPTGNYGYTF
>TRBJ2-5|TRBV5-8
CASSPRTSQPQETQYF
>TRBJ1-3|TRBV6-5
CASSYSISSGNTIYF
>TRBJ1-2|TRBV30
CAWTTTANYGYTF
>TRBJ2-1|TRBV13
CASSRRDREVENDNEQFF
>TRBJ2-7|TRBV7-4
CASSSGLAGVEQYF
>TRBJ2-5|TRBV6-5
CASSFGTGGVQETQYF
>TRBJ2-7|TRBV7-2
CASSLGGTLYEQYF
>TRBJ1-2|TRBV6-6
CASSYGTGRGYTF
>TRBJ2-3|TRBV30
CAGLFRDRSTDTQYF
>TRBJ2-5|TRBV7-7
CASSLGVSRGETQYF
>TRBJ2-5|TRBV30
CAWSYDFQETQYF
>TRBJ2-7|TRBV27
CASSQRGSSGPTRYEQYF
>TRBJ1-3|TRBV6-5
CASEGSSGNTIYF
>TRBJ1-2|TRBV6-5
CASSYSYRGGGYTF
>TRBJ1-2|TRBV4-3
CASSQDRTGQSYGYTF
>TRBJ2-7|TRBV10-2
CASSARESIPGEQYF
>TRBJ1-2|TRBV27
CASSPPLGGGYTF
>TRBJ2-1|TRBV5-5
CASSLLSGRYNEQFF
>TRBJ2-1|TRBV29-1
CSGKLAGGLNEQFF
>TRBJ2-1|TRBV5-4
CASSLVMLAGVYNEQFF
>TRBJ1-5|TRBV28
CASSTIGSGGNQPQHF
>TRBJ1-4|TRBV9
CASSAGGLNEKLFF
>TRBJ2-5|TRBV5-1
CASSLGQGAGETQYF
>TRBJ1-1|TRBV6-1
CASTPGHLNTEAFF
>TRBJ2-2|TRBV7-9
CASSLRRGVLGIYTGELFF
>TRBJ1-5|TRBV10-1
CASSPGCDQPQHF
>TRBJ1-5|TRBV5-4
CASSFFQGGAPNQPQHF
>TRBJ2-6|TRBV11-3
CASSHGTGKTGANVLTF
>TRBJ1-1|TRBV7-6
CASSQDRTNTEAFF
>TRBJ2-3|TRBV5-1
CASSSVAGGLGDTQYF
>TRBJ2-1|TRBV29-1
CSVVWRGTTSYNEQFF
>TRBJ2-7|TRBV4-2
CASSPLSRTGSYYEQYF
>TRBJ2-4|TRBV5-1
CASSLIQGAGNIQYF
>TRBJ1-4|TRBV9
CASSPTGKLNEKLFF
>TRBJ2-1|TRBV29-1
CSVDGGRANNEQFF
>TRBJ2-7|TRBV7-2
CASSLAGTGGEQYF